The T cell receptor (beta chain) under discussion was sequenced for a study of T cells in localized non-small cell lung cancer. Clones were sequenced by immunoSEQ multiplex PCR, and TCRdb holds only the in-frame ones, with some missing. The sample contains more than 100,000 clones, more than 70% of which appear only once. CDR1 is MDHEN, CDR2 SYDVKM, per germline. The V end lost 3 bases, the J end lost 3 bases, and 6 bases lay between the germline ends. The CDR3 has 14 amino acids. The source material was peripheral blood, sampled before any cancer treatment. The TCR sequence derives from a female donor of 60 years or more with stage I lung adenocarcinoma. The chain employs TRBV28 and TRBJ1-6, with D unresolved. DNA of the CDR3: TGTGCCAGCAGTTTGGGTGGCTATAATTCACCCCTCCACTTT. Its translation: CASSLGGYNSPLHF.